This T cell receptor beta chain is from a study of blood T cell repertoires in COVID-19. The overall study: Samples came from the United States, Italy and Spain, spanning acute and convalescent COVID-19. T cells, B-cell-depleted T cells, or PBMCs supplied cDNA or gDNA.

Enrollees, roughly 18 to 89 years old, lived in approximately 25 US areas. As originally analysed: By means of reference gene primer amplification, nucleated cell counts were estimated. TCRdb's table, derived via immunoSEQ multiplex PCR, lists solely in-frame clones and lacks some. The V and J calls and clone size come from that table; D and trimming were worked out from the DNA. The table includes around 150,000 clones, roughly four fifths detected once. CDR1 is KGHSH, CDR2 LQKENI, per germline. The V end lost 3 bases, the J end lost 1 base, and 12 bases lay between the germline ends. The CDR3 consists of 15 residues.

The rearrangement links TRBV18 to TRBJ1-1; possibly TRBD1 for D (6 bases). This TCR was sampled from a woman aged 50 to 60 with acute COVID-19. The sequencing input was PBMCs or T cells enriched from blood (not recorded which). The CDR3 DNA reads TGTGCCAGCTCACCTCAAGCAGGGGAGAACACTGAAGCTTTCTTT. It encodes CASSPQAGENTEAFF.